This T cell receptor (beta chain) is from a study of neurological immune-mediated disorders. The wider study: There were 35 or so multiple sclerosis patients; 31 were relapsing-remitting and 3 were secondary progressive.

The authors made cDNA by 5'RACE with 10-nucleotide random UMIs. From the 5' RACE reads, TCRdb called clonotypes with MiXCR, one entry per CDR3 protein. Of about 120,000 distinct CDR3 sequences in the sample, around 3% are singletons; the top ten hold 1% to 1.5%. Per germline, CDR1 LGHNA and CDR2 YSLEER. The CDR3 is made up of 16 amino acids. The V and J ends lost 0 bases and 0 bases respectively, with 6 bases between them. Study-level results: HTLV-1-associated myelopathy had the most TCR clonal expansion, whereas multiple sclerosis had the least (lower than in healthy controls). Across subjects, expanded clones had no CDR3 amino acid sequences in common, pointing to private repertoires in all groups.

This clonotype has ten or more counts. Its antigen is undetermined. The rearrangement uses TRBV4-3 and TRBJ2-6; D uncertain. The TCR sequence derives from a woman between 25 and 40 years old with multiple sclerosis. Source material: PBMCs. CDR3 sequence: CASSQDLGSGANVLTF. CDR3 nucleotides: TGCGCCAGCAGCCAAGATCTGGGCTCTGGGGCCAACGTCCTGACTTTC.